A single sample gave rise to the 22 T cell receptor beta chains below, sequenced in a study of T cells in Graves' hyperthyroidism and ophthalmopathy. RNA transcripts provided the source from which TCR beta CDR3 regions were amplified. With the HTBI primer set, the TCR CDR3 went through a first round of RT-PCR. TCRdb independently ran MiXCR on the multiplex PCR reads; one entry per CDR3 protein. The table has around 600,000 distinct CDR3 sequences, 14% seen once. Sequenced: blood. These receptors came from a young woman with Graves' ophthalmopathy.

Ten or more counts support this clonotype. V is TRBV28 and J is TRBJ1-2; no reliable D call. V gave up 2 bases and J gave up 5 bases, with 9 bases separating them. The CDR3 runs to 13 residues. Germline V CDR1 and CDR2: MDHEN, SYDVKM. The CDR3 DNA is TGTGCCAGCAGTTTAGGAGAGGAGTATGGCTACACCTTC. It is translated as CASSLGEEYGYTF.

This clonotype was seen many times. This rearrangement joins TRBV12-3 or TRBV12-4 to TRBJ2-7, with 9 bases matching TRBD2. Unmatched junction bases numbered 3, after V lost 1 base and J lost 2 bases. This CDR3 contains 15 residues. CDR3 in DNA: TGTGCCAGCAGTTTAGACGCGGGAGGGGCCTACGAGCAGTACTTC. This sequence encodes CASSLDAGGAYEQYF.

This clonotype was seen at least ten times. The CDR3 DNA follows: TGTGCCTGGAGTGGTTGGGCAGATACGCAGTATTTT. Residues: CAWSGWADTQYF. This chain links TRBV30 with TRBJ2-3; D unresolved. The CDR3 totals 12 residues. Trimming stripped 1 base from V and 4 bases from J, with 6 bases between. Germline lookup yields CDR1 GTSNPN and CDR2 SVGIG (reference sequence).

This clonotype came up a few times. This rearrangement joins TRBV7-8 to TRBJ2-2, with TRBD2 identical over 10 bases. With V trimmed by 5 bases and J by 4 bases, 4 bases remained unmatched. Germline CDR1 and CDR2: SGHVS and FQNEAQ. This CDR3 region has 15 residues. CDR3 amino acids: CASSSTSGVTGELFF. CDR3 bases: TGTGCCAGCAGCAGTACTAGCGGGGTCACCGGGGAGCTGTTTTTT. Together with reference TRBV7-8 and TRBJ2-2, the CDR3 gives the full variable domain: GAGVSQSPRYKVAKRGQDVALRCDPISGHVSLFWYQQALGQGPEFLTYFQNEAQLDKSGLPSDRFFAERPEGSVSTLKIQRTQQEDSAVYLCASSSTSGVTGELFFGEGSRLTVL.

This clonotype was observed a handful of times. V is TRBV7-8 and J is TRBJ2-2, with D perhaps matching TRBD1 (5 bases). The germline V and J ends were trimmed by 6 bases and 1 base, with 12 bases remaining between them. This CDR3 is built from 15 residues. From germline, CDR1 is SGHVS and CDR2 FQNEAQ. The DNA of the CDR3 is TGTGCCAGCAGGCCTCAGGGTTTGAACACCGGGGAGCTGTTTTTT. It translates to CASRPQGLNTGELFF.

The sample holds many counts of this clonotype. The chain uses TRBV12-3 or TRBV12-4 and TRBJ2-7, with D tentatively TRBD2 (5 bases). V lost 2 bases and J 4 bases, leaving 18 bases between the germline ends. The CDR3 runs to 16 residues. The CDR3, as DNA: TGTGCCAGCAGTTTACCGCACAGCGGAGTTCCTTACGAGCAGTACTTC. This translates into CASSLPHSGVPYEQYF.

This clonotype was recorded many times. The chain is built from TRBV30 and TRBJ1-2; tentatively, D is TRBD1 (5 bases). V was clipped by 1 base and J by 7 bases, with 7 bases between them. The CDR3 loop spans 11 amino acids. From germline, CDR1 is GTSNPN and CDR2 SVGIG (reference sequence). The CDR3 sequence is CAWSAGFGYTF. CDR3 sequence (DNA): TGTGCCTGGAGTGCAGGGTTTGGCTACACCTTC. Combining the CDR3 with reference TRBV30 and TRBJ1-2 gives the whole variable domain SQTIHQWPATLVQPVGSPLSLECTVEGTSNPNLYWYRQAAGRGLQLLFYSVGIGQISSEVPQNLSASRPQDRQFILSSKKLLLSDSGFYLCAWSAGFGYTFGSGTRLTVV.

Ten or more counts support this clonotype. The chain is built from TRBV4-1 and TRBJ2-7, with 7 bases fitting TRBD2. Trimming removed 0 bases from V and 1 base from J; junction bases left unmatched: 9. The germline gives CDR1 MGHRA, CDR2 YSYEKL. This CDR3 is 17 amino acids long. For the CDR3, the DNA is TGCGCCAGCAGCCAAGATAGCGGCGGGAGATCGTCCTACGAGCAGTACTTC. Its translation: CASSQDSGGRSSYEQYF.

This clonotype was detected many times. J is TRBJ2-7 and V is TRBV12-3 or TRBV12-4; 10 bases agree with TRBD2. V dropped 4 bases and J dropped 3; count of bases not matched to a gene: 9. The CDR3 spans 16 residues. DNA of the CDR3: TGTGCCAGCAGTTCCCTCACTAGCGGGAATTTCTACGAGCAGTACTTC. It specifies CASSSLTSGNFYEQYF.

This clonotype was seen repeatedly, ten times or more. The chain joins TRBV12-3 or TRBV12-4 to TRBJ1-1; D remains ambiguous. Between the trimmed V and J ends, which lost 7 bases and 1 base, there was a span of 10 bases. The CDR3 extends over 13 amino acids. For the CDR3, the DNA is TGTGCCAGCACCCTAATGGGGAACACTGAAGCTTTCTTT. It codes for CASTLMGNTEAFF.

This clonotype was counted many times. The CDR3 is CASSQAQDREEAFF. CDR3 in DNA: TGCGCCAGCAGCCAAGCCCAGGACAGGGAGGAAGCTTTCTTT. This chain connects TRBV4-1 to TRBJ1-1, with TRBD1 matching 8 bases. The V gene end was trimmed by 1 base and the J gene end by 8 bases; junction bases not matched to a gene: 6. Germline V gene lookup returns CDR1 MGHRA and CDR2 YSYEKL. CDR3 length: 14 residues.

The sample holds a few counts of this clonotype. The CDR3 is CASSSPGEAEAFF. CDR3 sequence (DNA): TGTGCCAGCAGCAGCCCAGGGGAGGCTGAAGCTTTCTTT. The chain employs TRBV9 and TRBJ1-1, with a weak D call TRBD1 (6 bases). The CDR3 contains 13 residues. Germline loops: CDR1 SGDLS, CDR2 YYNGEE. Trimming removed 4 bases from V and 6 bases from J, with 13 bases in between.

This clonotype was recorded many times. The genes are TRBV18 and TRBJ2-7; 7 bases agree with TRBD2. The germline gives CDR1 KGHSH, CDR2 LQKENI. Losses at the gene ends were 0 bases for V and 3 bases for J; bases not matched to a gene: 8. This CDR3 spans 16 amino acids. CDR3 in DNA: TGTGCCAGCTCACCACCGTCGGGAGGTCTACTCTACGAGCAGTACTTC. This gives the protein CASSPPSGGLLYEQYF.

This clonotype has ten or more counts. The rearrangement links TRBV28 to TRBJ2-6, with a possible D match to TRBD2 (6 bases). The CDR3 loop spans 17 amino acids. The V gene's germline CDR1 is MDHEN and CDR2 SYDVKM. Between the trimmed V and J ends, which lost 1 base and 1 base, there was a span of 11 bases. The CDR3, as DNA: TGTGCCAGCAGTTTATCGGGCGGAGGGTCTGGGGCCAACGTCCTGACTTTC. Protein product: CASSLSGGGSGANVLTF.

V and J are TRBV6-1 and TRBJ2-1; a weak D match, TRBD1 (5 bases). Trimming took off 10 bases at V and 8 bases at J, with 18 bases between the two ends. The CDR3 has 13 residues. Germline-derived CDR1 and CDR2 are MNHNS and SASEGT. CDR3 in DNA: TGTGCCACAAATAAGGGATGGGGCGATGAGCAGTTCTTC. Amino acid sequence: CATNKGWGDEQFF.

This clonotype was recorded a few times. The chain couples TRBV24-1 to TRBJ1-1, with 7 bases matching TRBD1. The V gene's germline CDR1 is KGHDR and CDR2 SFDVKD. Unmatched junction bases numbered 3, after V lost 4 bases and J lost 5 bases. The CDR3 totals 13 residues. DNA for the CDR3: TGTGCCACCAGTGAATCAGGGGGGACTGAAGCTTTCTTT. It specifies CATSESGGTEAFF.

There are many counts of this clonotype. V is TRBV7-8 and J is TRBJ2-7; either TRBD1 or TRBD2 may supply D (6 bases each). Trimming removed 5 bases from V and 1 base from J, with 15 bases in between. From germline, CDR1 is SGHVS and CDR2 FQNEAQ. This CDR3 is 15 amino acids long. The DNA of the CDR3 is TGTGCCAGCAGCCCGACGAGGGGGGATTCCTACGAGCAGTACTTC. It specifies CASSPTRGDSYEQYF. Combining the CDR3 with reference TRBV7-8 and TRBJ2-7 gives the whole variable domain GAGVSQSPRYKVAKRGQDVALRCDPISGHVSLFWYQQALGQGPEFLTYFQNEAQLDKSGLPSDRFFAERPEGSVSTLKIQRTQQEDSAVYLCASSPTRGDSYEQYFGPGTRLTVT.

This clonotype showed up many times. This rearrangement joins TRBV10-3 to TRBJ2-3; 16 bases align to TRBD2. The trim removed 6 bases at V and 2 bases at J, leaving 5 bases unmatched. CDR1 and CDR2 (germline): ENHRY, SYGVKD. The CDR3 spans 17 residues. In DNA form, the CDR3 reads TGTGCCATCAGGCCGGGACTAGCGGGAGGGATCACAGATACGCAGTATTTT. Its protein product is CAIRPGLAGGITDTQYF.

Only a few counts were recorded for this clonotype. This chain uses TRBV7-9 with TRBJ1-2; D remains ambiguous. In germline, CDR1 is SEHNR, CDR2 FQNEAQ (reference sequence). The V gene lost 4 bases and the J gene lost 0 bases, with 6 bases spanning the gap. This CDR3 has 13 amino acids. In DNA, the CDR3 is TGTGCCAGCAGCTCGACATCTAACTATGGCTACACCTTC. This sequence encodes CASSSTSNYGYTF.

In its sample, this clonotype was seen many times. The chain uses TRBV7-2 and TRBJ2-1, with 11 bases fitting TRBD2. Losses at the gene ends were 0 bases for V and 9 bases for J; bases not matched to a gene: 7. Germline V gives CDR1 SGHTA, CDR2 FQGNSA. CDR3 length equals 16 residues. Written as DNA, the CDR3 is TGTGCCAGCAGCTTAGCCCCCAGACTAGCGGGGCGTGAGCAGTTCTTC. This sequence encodes CASSLAPRLAGREQFF.

This clonotype occurred many times. This chain links TRBV20-1 with TRBJ2-5, with 9 bases matching TRBD1. This CDR3 comprises 14 residues. The V segment lost 6 bases and the J segment 4 bases; nucleotides outside the gene matches: 9. In germline, CDR1 is DFQATT, CDR2 SNEGSKA (reference sequence). The CDR3 here is CSAKTGGGGETQYF. Here the CDR3 DNA reads TGCAGTGCAAAAACAGGGGGCGGTGGAGAGACCCAGTACTTC.

This clonotype turned up a few times. The chain couples TRBV4-3 to TRBJ1-1; D is undetermined. The V end lost 0 bases, the J end lost 2 bases, and 13 bases lay between the germline ends. CDR3 length: 16 residues. Per germline, CDR1 LGHNA and CDR2 YSLEER. This CDR3 reads CASSQDHQGRNTEAFF. In DNA form, the CDR3 reads TGCGCCAGCAGCCAAGATCATCAAGGGCGAAACACTGAAGCTTTCTTT.